This T cell receptor (beta chain) was captured in a study of control samples from healthy donors and cancer patients (dated by TCRdb to between 2020 and 2021). As regards this clone: Which antigen it targets is not known. Base qualities are not recorded, but no much larger clone differs from it by a single base.

The library relied on the immunoSEQ multiplex PCR assay. TCRdb took this table from immuneACCESS and kept in-frame rearrangements with V and J called. Such tables lack part of the clones; where checked against another copy, unresolved V genes explain under half of the gap, and the rest is unexplained. This sample lists fewer than 95,000 clones; around 85% were detected once. The ten largest account for approximately 2.1% of the sample. The CDR3 contains 15 residues, cysteine and phenylalanine counted. CDR3 DNA only is kept here, 45 bases in frame from base 1. Trimming costs V 2 bases and J 0 bases, and their ends lie 11 bases apart. The CDR1 and CDR2 encoded by the germline V gene (reference sequence) are MNHEY and SMNVEV.

Sequencing was carried out using blood. This TCR was sampled from a woman aged 40 to 50 in good health. The chain joins TRBV27 to TRBJ2-7; the D gene cannot be named for sure. The CDR3 is CASSLRPQSSYEQYF. The DNA reads TGTGCCAGCAGTTTAAGGCCACAGAGCTCCTACGAGCAGTACTTC.